This T cell receptor beta chain was sequenced in a study of PD-1 blockade in classical Hodgkin lymphoma (dated by TCRdb to about 2020). Describing the broader study: Nivolumab dosing was 3 mg/kg intravenously every 2 weeks, continuing until either disease progression or unacceptable toxicity. The study used CyTOF and TCR beta sequencing to define a peripheral blood immune signature of response to PD-1 blockade in classical Hodgkin lymphoma.

The research as a whole found: Baseline TCR diversity was reported to be lower in newly diagnosed patients than in healthy donors and to be lower still in relapsed/refractory patients. The study was limited to a single clinical trial cohort, and causes of repertoire differences, possibly disease activity or prior therapy, remained undefined. By C4D1, a significant rise was seen in CD4+ TCR diversity but not in CD8+ TCR diversity (p=0.0027 vs p=0.16), and the rise was most apparent among complete responders (p=0.02). Trial patients achieving complete response had baseline diversity similar to newly diagnosed patients, whereas partial responders and progressors had significantly lower diversity. Diversity was lower in patients who began nivolumab less than 1 year after ASCT, so these patients were left out of later analyses to avoid confounding by immune reconstitution.

There are 13 amino acids in the CDR3, from cysteine to phenylalanine inclusive. Solely the CDR3 DNA is kept, with 39 bases framed from the first base. The junction carries 6 bases between V and J, which are trimmed by 3 bases and 2 bases respectively. CDR1 and CDR2 were assigned from the germline V gene (reference sequence) as MNHEY and SMNVEV. The sample's time point label, in plain terms: cycle 4 day 1 (C4D1), after five to seven weeks of nivolumab. All trial patients had relapsed after autologous stem cell transplantation, with cohorts A, B and C differing in prior brentuximab vedotin exposure. The trial cohort included 50 to 70 patients with relapsed/refractory classical Hodgkin lymphoma, and each patient had a best overall response of complete response, partial response or progressive disease. Trial patients were treated with single-agent nivolumab in the multi-cohort phase II CheckMate 205 trial. An independent review committee assessed best overall response by applying the 2007 International Working Group response criteria. Trial PBMCs were collected immediately before nivolumab initiation (C1D1) and during therapy at cycle 2 day 1 and cycle 4 day 1. After peripheral blood was drawn into 8 mL Vacutainer Cell Preparation Tubes, PBMCs were isolated by centrifugation and then cryopreserved.

As regards this clone: This clone's antigen is unknown. Base quality data are lacking; no much larger clone is found one base away.

Genomic DNA was isolated using the Qiagen DNeasy kit from unsorted PBMCs as well as from negatively selected CD4+ and CD8+ fractions. Amplification of TCR beta CDR3 regions was done by immunoSEQ multiplex PCR with primers that anneal to V and J segments. A synthetic immune receptor repertoire was used to minimize amplification bias, and remaining bias was computationally removed after sequencing. On the study's bioinformatics: Custom Python scripts were used to quantify repertoire diversity as the Shannon entropy index. The unsorted, CD4+ and CD8+ repertoires were each analyzed separately, with the exception of combined analyses, where CD4+ and CD8+ sequences were merged in silico. A clone counted as expanded when the clone's frequency after treatment rose at least 2-fold relative to C1D1, and clones undetected at baseline were given a pseudocount of 0.5. Singleton clones were defined as clones with 0 or 1 copy at C1D1, and non-singleton clones were defined as clones with 2 or more copies. Clones expanded in unsorted samples were annotated as CD4+, CD8+ or unknown by matching protein sequences in sorted samples from the same patient. Wilcoxon tests on paired samples were used to test diversity changes from C1D1 to C4D1. TCRdb retrieved this table from immuneACCESS and kept in-frame rearrangements only. Not all clones are present; in checked studies, unresolved V genes account for under half, and no reason is known for the remainder. V and J calls and clone size are copied from that table; D and trimming were computed from the DNA. For this sample there are tens of thousands of clones; 81% appear just once. The ten most abundant clones make up approximately 18% of the sample.

This chain joins TRBV27 to TRBJ2-3, with the D segment identity uncertain. The sequencing here drew on peripheral blood mononuclear cells (PBMCs), taken before the fourth cycle of nivolumab. The TCR comes from a human donor with classical Hodgkin lymphoma. Here is the DNA: TGTGCCAGCAGTTTGGGCTACACAGATACGCAGTATTTT. This translates into CASSLGYTDTQYF.